A selection of T cell receptor beta chains follows, all from one sample in a study of human T cells and chemical hapten exposure. MiXCR, run by TCRdb on the RACE reads, gives a single entry per CDR3 protein. Of about 290,000 distinct CDR3 sequences in the sample, just under 8% are singletons; the top ten hold roughly 1.2%. The sample in question was whole blood, obtained in connection with sensitization to the hapten diphenylcyclopropenone (DPC). These receptors originate from a man between 18 and 29 years old with alopecia areata. Some clones in this sample may be carry-over from other donors' samples. CDR3s include the opening cysteine and the closing phenylalanine or tryptophan. A D gene is named only where the DNA matches it firmly. Not every row has a clone size; where given, it reads once, few, many or a size class.

v_gene	j_gene	d_gene	abundance	CDR3aa	CDR3nt
TRBV5-1	TRBJ1-1	NA	NA	CASSLEGGGWTEAFF	TGCGCCAGCAGCTTGGAGGGAGGTGGTTGGACTGAAGCTTTCTTT
TRBV10-2	TRBJ2-7	NA	many	CATGRYEQYF	TGCGCCACCGGACGGTACGAGCAGTACTTC
TRBV27	TRBJ2-7	NA	NA	CASSTLQEYYEQYF	TGTGCCAGCAGTACCCTACAGGAATACTACGAGCAGTACTTC
TRBV12-3/TRBV12-4	TRBJ2-1	NA	few	CASSPLGVSEQFF	TGTGCCAGCAGCCCCTTGGGCGTTAGTGAGCAGTTCTTC
TRBV6-5	TRBJ1-1	NA	many	CASSYSHTEAFF	TGTGCCAGCAGTTACTCGCACACTGAAGCTTTCTTT
TRBV12-3/TRBV12-4	TRBJ2-5	NA	few	CASSPPTSIVETQYF	TGTGCCAGCAGCCCACCAACTAGCATTGTAGAGACCCAGTACTTC
TRBV7-8	TRBJ1-3	NA	NA	CASSSTDGLTSGNTIYF	TGTGCCAGCAGCTCCACCGACGGCCTGACATCTGGAAACACCATATATTTT
TRBV3-1	TRBJ2-1	NA	NA	CASGLTSNEQFF	TGTGCCAGCGGCCTTACTAGCAATGAGCAGTTCTTC
TRBV21-1	TRBJ1-4	NA	few	CASSNPTATTNEKLFF	TGTGCCAGCAGCAATCCTACCGCTACAACTAATGAAAAACTGTTTTTT
TRBV7-2	TRBJ2-1	TRBD2	few	CASSLPHLTSGASYNEQFF	TGTGCCAGCAGCTTACCCCATTTGACTAGCGGGGCCTCCTACAATGAGCAGTTCTTC
TRBV7-9	TRBJ2-5	NA	many	CASSPWGAQETQYF	TGTGCCAGCAGCCCGTGGGGGGCCCAAGAGACCCAGTACTTC
TRBV10-3	TRBJ2-1	NA	NA	CAISRDDTGTNYNEQFF	TGTGCCATCAGTCGAGATGATACAGGGACAAACTACAATGAGCAGTTCTTC
TRBV4-1	TRBJ2-1	TRBD2	few	CASSQLAGKVDEQFF	TGCGCCAGCAGCCAATTAGCGGGGAAAGTCGATGAGCAGTTCTTC
TRBV20-1	TRBJ1-5	NA	many	CSAPLGQDRQPQHF	TGCAGTGCGCCTCTCGGGCAGGATCGTCAGCCCCAGCATTTT
TRBV19	TRBJ2-1	TRBD2	many	CASSSTSGSYNEQFF	TGTGCCAGTAGTAGTACTAGCGGGTCCTACAATGAGCAGTTCTTC
TRBV28	TRBJ2-1	TRBD2	many	CASSALTARGINEQFF	TGTGCCAGCAGCGCCCTGACGGCGCGGGGGATAAATGAGCAGTTCTTC
TRBV4-3	TRBJ2-7	NA	NA	CASSQGSGGLSEQYF	TGCGCCAGCAGCCAAGGAAGCGGCGGCCTAAGCGAGCAGTACTTC
TRBV5-1	TRBJ2-1	NA	NA	CASSLPSVNEQFF	TGCGCCAGCAGCTTGCCTAGCGTCAATGAGCAGTTCTTC
TRBV29-1	TRBJ1-1	TRBD1	few	CSVEDTGGRTEAFF	TGCAGCGTTGAAGATACAGGGGGCCGGACTGAAGCTTTCTTT
TRBV7-9	TRBJ1-2	NA	many	CASSPRSVLSNYGYTF	TGTGCCAGCAGCCCACGGTCGGTACTTTCTAACTATGGCTACACCTTC
TRBV4-1	TRBJ2-3	TRBD2	few	CASSQWRLAGPMKEVTQYF	TGCGCCAGCAGCCAATGGAGACTAGCGGGGCCGATGAAGGAGGTTACGCAGTATTTT
TRBV5-1	TRBJ1-1	NA	NA	CASSPSPGENTEAFF	TGCGCCAGCAGCCCATCCCCAGGTGAAAACACTGAAGCTTTCTTT
TRBV12-3/TRBV12-4	TRBJ2-2	TRBD1	NA	CASSRDRGPTGELFF	TGTGCCAGCAGCCGGGACAGGGGGCCCACCGGGGAGCTGTTTTTT
TRBV4-3	TRBJ2-7	TRBD2	few	CASSQSLAVVSYEQYF	TGCGCCAGCAGCCAATCACTAGCGGTAGTCTCCTACGAGCAGTACTTC
TRBV7-8	TRBJ1-1	NA	few	CASSPRAQGMNTEAFF	TGTGCCAGCAGCCCAAGGGCGCAAGGGATGAACACTGAAGCTTTCTTT
TRBV6-2/TRBV6-3	TRBJ2-5	NA	few	CASSEGQRRQYF	TGTGCCAGCAGCGAAGGACAGAGGCGCCAGTACTTC
TRBV4-3	TRBJ1-2	NA	many	CASSQVQVKGNYGYTF	TGCGCCAGCAGCCAAGTACAGGTCAAGGGGAACTATGGCTACACCTTC
TRBV29-1	TRBJ2-5	NA	many	CSVVWEVETQYF	TGCAGCGTTGTTTGGGAGGTGGAGACCCAGTACTTC
TRBV3-1	TRBJ2-1	NA	few	CASSRWNEQFF	TGTGCCAGCAGTCGGTGGAATGAGCAGTTCTTC
TRBV24-1	TRBJ2-7	TRBD1	few	CATSDSGTGFATREQYF	TGTGCCACCAGTGACTCTGGGACAGGGTTTGCAACTCGCGAGCAGTACTTC
TRBV28	TRBJ2-7	NA	NA	CASSASWTPQPYEQYF	TGTGCCAGCAGTGCCTCCTGGACACCACAACCCTACGAGCAGTACTTC
TRBV6-2/TRBV6-3	TRBJ2-3	NA	NA	CASRKGLAPDTQYF	TGTGCCAGCAGGAAGGGGCTAGCGCCAGATACGCAGTATTTT
TRBV7-2	TRBJ1-3	NA	few	CASSLNRESGNTIYF	TGTGCCAGCAGCTTAAACAGGGAGTCTGGAAACACCATATATTTT
TRBV7-2	TRBJ2-5	TRBD2	NA	CASSLLAGFLETQYF	TGTGCCAGCAGCTTACTAGCGGGGTTTTTAGAGACCCAGTACTTC
TRBV20-1	TRBJ1-1	NA	many	CSARAVGTLNTEAFF	TGCAGTGCTAGGGCCGTAGGGACACTCAACACTGAAGCTTTCTTT
TRBV2	TRBJ1-4	NA	many	CASSEGMAPRAEKLFF	TGTGCCAGCAGTGAAGGGATGGCACCGAGGGCTGAAAAACTGTTTTTT
TRBV12-3/TRBV12-4	TRBJ2-2	NA	few	CASNPGAGELFF	TGTGCCAGCAACCCCGGGGCCGGGGAGCTGTTTTTT